A selection of T cell receptor beta chains follows, all from one sample in a study of regulatory T cells in long-lasting Graves disease. In TCRdb, the multiplex PCR reads were re-called with MiXCR into one record per CDR3 protein. The sample contains about 240,000 distinct CDR3 sequences, 20% to 25% of which appear only once. The sample consisted of peripheral blood mononuclear cells (PBMCs), taken at new diagnosis, from a patient treated with antithyroid drugs. These receptors were taken from a female donor with Graves disease. The CDR3 runs from the conserved cysteine through the conserved F or W. The D gene is left open where the match is weak. Expanded clones get a size class; other rows say once, few or many, or leave the size out.

j_call,d_call,v_call,clone_size,cdr3_aa,cdr3_nt
TRBJ2-2,TRBD2,TRBV5-5,many,CASSEASGGNTGELFF,TGTGCCAGCAGCGAGGCTAGCGGGGGGAACACCGGGGAGCTGTTTTTT
TRBJ2-7,-,TRBV4-2,many,CASSQDWGRSYEQYF,TGTGCCAGCAGCCAAGATTGGGGACGGAGCTACGAGCAGTACTTC
TRBJ2-1,TRBD2,TRBV7-2,many,CASSLIAGLYNEQFF,TGTGCCAGCAGCTTGATAGCGGGACTTTACAATGAGCAGTTCTTC
TRBJ2-7,-,TRBV11-2,-,CASSLRRGAYEQYF,TGTGCCAGCAGCTTAAGGCGGGGTGCCTACGAGCAGTACTTC
TRBJ2-1,TRBD2,TRBV7-2,-,CASSLEGLAFGDEQFF,TGTGCCAGCAGCTTAGAGGGACTAGCCTTCGGGGATGAGCAGTTCTTC
TRBJ2-7,TRBD2,TRBV28,-,CASSAASLAGTSGRARYEQYF,TGTGCCAGCAGTGCCGCGTCTTTGGCAGGGACTAGCGGGAGGGCCCGCTACGAGCAGTACTTC
TRBJ1-2,-,TRBV20-1,many,CSARDLAYGYTF,TGCAGTGCTAGAGATCTGGCCTATGGCTACACCTTC
TRBJ1-1,-,TRBV6-5,-,CASSYKRGETEAFF,TGTGCCAGCAGTTACAAAAGGGGCGAGACTGAAGCTTTCTTT
TRBJ2-7,TRBD1,TRBV7-2,many,CASSLEGQGTYEQYF,TGTGCCAGCAGCTTAGAGGGACAGGGTACCTACGAGCAGTACTTC
TRBJ2-1,TRBD2,TRBV6-1,many,CASRPTSGDNNEQFF,TGTGCCAGCAGGCCGACTAGCGGGGATAACAATGAGCAGTTCTTC
TRBJ2-5,-,TRBV20-1,many,CSAASGGQETQYF,TGCAGTGCGGCGAGTGGGGGCCAAGAGACCCAGTACTTC
TRBJ2-7,-,TRBV6-1,few,CASSPDYTTFREQYF,TGTGCCAGCAGTCCCGACTACACTACGTTTCGCGAGCAGTACTTC
TRBJ2-7,-,TRBV6-9,many,CASSYLRSYEQYF,TGTGCCAGCAGTTATTTGAGGTCCTACGAGCAGTACTTC
TRBJ1-2,-,TRBV12-3/TRBV12-4,few,CASSLGSLRGGYTF,TGTGCCAGCAGTTTAGGGTCGCTAAGGGGTGGCTACACCTTC
TRBJ2-7,TRBD1,TRBV19,many,CASSTLKGQGAEQYF,TGTGCCAGTAGTACCCTGAAGGGACAGGGGGCCGAGCAGTACTTC
TRBJ2-7,-,TRBV20-1,many,CSAPDSYEQYF,TGCAGTGCACCGGACAGCTACGAGCAGTACTTC
TRBJ2-7,-,TRBV10-3,many,CAIRDTGLSYEQYF,TGTGCCATCAGGGATACAGGACTCTCCTACGAGCAGTACTTC
TRBJ2-6,-,TRBV4-3,-,CASSQDSPLVSSGANVLTF,TGCGCCAGCAGCCAAGATTCGCCGCTTGTATCCTCTGGGGCCAACGTCCTGACTTTC
TRBJ2-1,-,TRBV20-1,many,CSARDIGGTISYNEQFF,TGCAGTGCTAGAGATATTGGGGGCACAATCTCCTACAATGAGCAGTTCTTC
TRBJ2-7,-,TRBV10-3,-,CAISYRSRVYEQHF,TGTGCCATCAGTTACAGGTCCAGGGTATACGAGCAGCACTTC
TRBJ2-3,-,TRBV15,-,CATSRDPTSTDTQYF,TGTGCCACCAGCAGAGACCCCACTAGCACAGATACGCAGTATTTT
TRBJ2-3,TRBD2,TRBV5-1,few,CASSSKGTSGGRTDTQYF,TGCGCCAGCAGCAGCAAAGGGACTAGCGGGGGTCGGACAGATACGCAGTATTTT
TRBJ2-2,TRBD1,TRBV18,-,CASSRQGPNTGELFF,TGTGCCAGCTCACGACAGGGCCCGAACACCGGGGAGCTGTTTTTT
TRBJ2-7,-,TRBV9,-,CASSAGHGGGEQYF,TGTGCCAGCAGCGCCGGACATGGCGGAGGCGAGCAGTACTTC
TRBJ1-6,TRBD1,TRBV28,many,CASSFNGDRGPYNSPLHF,TGTGCCAGCAGTTTTAATGGGGACAGGGGTCCCTATAATTCACCCCTCCACTTT
TRBJ1-5,TRBD1,TRBV24-1,-,CATSDQGQGENQPQHF,TGTGCCACCAGTGACCAGGGACAGGGGGAGAATCAGCCCCAGCATTTT
TRBJ1-5,-,TRBV19,-,CASNPGPRRSYQPQHF,TGTGCCAGTAATCCCGGGCCCAGGAGGTCGTATCAACCCCAGCATTTT
TRBJ2-6,-,TRBV27,-,CASSAGTGANVLTF,TGTGCCAGCAGCGCAGGGACTGGGGCCAACGTCCTGACTTTC
TRBJ1-1,-,TRBV12-3/TRBV12-4,many,CASRYRAWDTEAFF,TGTGCCAGCAGGTACAGGGCCTGGGACACTGAAGCTTTCTTT
TRBJ2-1,-,TRBV14,many,CASSQGTSGFYNEQFF,TGTGCCAGCAGCCAAGGAACCAGTGGGTTTTACAATGAGCAGTTCTTC
TRBJ1-5,-,TRBV5-8,-,CASSQEQGARADTQHF,TGTGCCAGCAGCCAAGAACAAGGGGCGAGGGCAGATACGCAGCATTTT
TRBJ2-2,-,TRBV7-9,-,CASSLLRREVNTGELFF,TGTGCCAGCAGCTTATTAAGGAGGGAGGTGAACACCGGGGAGCTGTTTTTT
TRBJ2-1,-,TRBV6-1,many,CASSQYNEQFF,TGTGCCAGCAGTCAGTACAATGAGCAGTTCTTC
TRBJ2-1,TRBD2,TRBV5-1,-,CASSLVAGVSNEQFF,TGCGCCAGCAGCTTGGTTGCGGGAGTATCCAATGAGCAGTTCTTC
TRBJ2-5,-,TRBV24-1,many,CATRLSNEETQYF,TGTGCCACCCGCCTTTCAAACGAAGAGACCCAGTACTTC
TRBJ2-5,TRBD2,TRBV7-8,many,CASSSLTSVQETQYF,TGTGCCAGCAGCTCGCTGACTAGCGTACAAGAGACCCAGTACTTC
TRBJ2-1,TRBD2,TRBV20-1,many,CSATRLAGAINEQFF,TGCAGTGCTACACGACTAGCGGGAGCCATCAATGAGCAGTTCTTC
TRBJ1-1,-,TRBV5-6,few,CASSLDGGRRMNTEAFF,TGTGCCAGCAGCTTGGATGGGGGGCGGCGGATGAACACTGAAGCTTTCTTT
TRBJ2-3,TRBD1,TRBV15,few,CATSLMGQGATDTQYF,TGTGCCACCAGCCTTATGGGACAGGGGGCAACAGATACGCAGTATTTT
TRBJ1-2,-,TRBV2,many,CASRAGAGSVGYTF,TGTGCCAGCAGAGCCGGGGCAGGAAGTGTGGGCTACACCTTC
TRBJ2-5,TRBD2,TRBV27,-,CASSLHSSGRALWETQYF,TGTGCCAGCAGTTTACACAGTAGCGGGAGGGCCCTCTGGGAGACCCAGTACTTC
TRBJ1-3,-,TRBV10-3,many,CAISESLGSAGNTIYF,TGTGCCATCAGTGAGTCGTTGGGTTCCGCTGGAAACACCATATATTTT
TRBJ2-1,TRBD2,TRBV5-1,many,CASSPLAGEGYNEQFF,TGCGCCAGCAGCCCATTAGCGGGAGAGGGCTACAATGAGCAGTTCTTC
TRBJ1-3,-,TRBV28,many,CASSTYRTSGNTIYF,TGTGCCAGCAGTACCTACCGGACATCTGGAAACACCATATATTTT